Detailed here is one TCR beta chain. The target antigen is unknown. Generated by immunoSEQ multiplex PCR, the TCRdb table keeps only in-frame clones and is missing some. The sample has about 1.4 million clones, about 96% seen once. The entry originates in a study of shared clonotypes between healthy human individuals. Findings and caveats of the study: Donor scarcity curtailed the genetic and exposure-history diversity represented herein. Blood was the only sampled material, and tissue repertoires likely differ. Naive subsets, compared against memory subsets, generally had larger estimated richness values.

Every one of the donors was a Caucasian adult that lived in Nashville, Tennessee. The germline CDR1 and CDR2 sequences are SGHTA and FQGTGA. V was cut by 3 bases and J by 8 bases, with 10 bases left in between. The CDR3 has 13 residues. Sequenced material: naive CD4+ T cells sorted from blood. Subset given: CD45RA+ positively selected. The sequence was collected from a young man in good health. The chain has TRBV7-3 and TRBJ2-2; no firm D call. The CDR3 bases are TGTGCCAGCAGCTTTAAAAACCCGGGGGAGCTGTTTTTT. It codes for CASSFKNPGELFF.